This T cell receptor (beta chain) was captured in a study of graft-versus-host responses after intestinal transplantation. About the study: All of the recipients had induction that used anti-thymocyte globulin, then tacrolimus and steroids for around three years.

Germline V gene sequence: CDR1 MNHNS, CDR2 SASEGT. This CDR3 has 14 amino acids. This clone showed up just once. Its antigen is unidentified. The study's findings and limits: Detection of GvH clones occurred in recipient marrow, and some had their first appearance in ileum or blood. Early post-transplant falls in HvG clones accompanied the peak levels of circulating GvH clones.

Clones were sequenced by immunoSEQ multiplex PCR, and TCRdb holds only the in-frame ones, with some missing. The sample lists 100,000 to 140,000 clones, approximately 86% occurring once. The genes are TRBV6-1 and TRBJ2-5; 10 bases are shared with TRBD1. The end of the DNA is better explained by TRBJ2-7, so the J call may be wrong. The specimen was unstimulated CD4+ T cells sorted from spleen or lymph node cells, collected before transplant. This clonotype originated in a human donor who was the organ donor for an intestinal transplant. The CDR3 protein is CASSRDRGVYEQYF. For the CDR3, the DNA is TGTGCCAGCAGCCGGGACAGGGGTGTTTACGAGCAGTACTTC.